The rows below give T cell receptor beta chains drawn from one sample of a study of shared clonotypes between healthy human individuals. Libraries were prepared by immunoSEQ multiplex PCR; TCRdb keeps only in-frame clonotypes and omits some of them. The sample carries nearly 500,000 clones, around 80% recorded once. Sequences were obtained from PBMCs. All receptors derive from a woman aged 40 to 55 in good health. Some clones in this sample may be carry-over from other donors' samples. The conserved cysteine and the conserved F or W are not part of the CDR3 here.

TRBV6-5	TRBJ1-1	ASSYHGTGGTEAF
TRBV29-1	TRBJ2-7	SVALDGYEQY
TRBV2	TRBJ2-2	ASRVDYSLAGELF
TRBV7-7	TRBJ2-1	ASSPWGLGASYNEQF
TRBV10-3	TRBJ1-1	AISGQNTEAF
TRBV18	TRBJ2-2	ASSLRTDTNTGELF
TRBV11-2	TRBJ1-4	ASSLIGTTNEKLF
TRBV29-1	TRBJ1-2	SVGTGDNYGYT
TRBV5-1	TRBJ1-4	ASRNGQGGEKLF
TRBV9	TRBJ1-1	AGSAGFTEAF
TRBV10-3	TRBJ2-5	AISEPGRASETQY
TRBV28	TRBJ1-5	ASSYTGDNQPQH
TRBV12-5	TRBJ2-2	ASGLDNRELF
TRBV28	TRBJ1-4	ASSLSIGGMSEKLF
TRBV27	TRBJ2-3	ATAGLGAGTDTQY
TRBV9	TRBJ2-3	ASSPYAGDSTDTQY
TRBV28	TRBJ1-6	ASILGNNYNSPLH
TRBV30	TRBJ2-7	AWGTDSFYEQY